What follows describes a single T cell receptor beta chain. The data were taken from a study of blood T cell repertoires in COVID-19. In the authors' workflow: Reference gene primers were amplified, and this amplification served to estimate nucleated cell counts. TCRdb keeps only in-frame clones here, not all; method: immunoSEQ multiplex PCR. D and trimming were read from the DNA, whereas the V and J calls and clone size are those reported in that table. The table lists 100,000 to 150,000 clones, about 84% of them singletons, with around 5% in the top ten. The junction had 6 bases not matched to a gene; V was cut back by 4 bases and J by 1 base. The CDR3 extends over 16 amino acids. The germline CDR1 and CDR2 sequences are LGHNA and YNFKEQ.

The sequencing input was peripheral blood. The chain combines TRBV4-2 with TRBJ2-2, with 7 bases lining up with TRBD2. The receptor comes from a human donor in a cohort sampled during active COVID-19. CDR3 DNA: TGTGCCAGCAGCCTAGGAGCTAGCGGGAACACCGGGGAGCTGTTTTTT. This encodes CASSLGASGNTGELFF.